The 27 T cell receptor beta chains presented below share a single source sample, sequenced in a study of blood T cell repertoires in COVID-19. Clones were read by immunoSEQ multiplex PCR, and TCRdb kept only the in-frame ones, dropping some. The data contain 110,000 to 150,000 clones, 70% to 90% of them seen just once; the ten biggest clones take up less than 7%. Sequencing input: PBMCs or T cells enriched from blood (not recorded which). The source of these receptors is a woman aged 40 to 50 who had recovered from COVID-19.

This chain joins TRBV5-4 and TRBJ2-3; 12 nucleotides line up with TRBD2. Germline V gives CDR1 SGHNT, CDR2 YYREEE (reference sequence). The length of the CDR3 is 16 residues. J lost 3 bases, V lost 1 base, and 3 bases had no gene match. The CDR3, as DNA: TGTGCCAGCAGCTTGCTAGCGGGGGGGGTGACAGATACGCAGTATTTT. It is translated as CASSLLAGGVTDTQYF.

This chain links TRBV5-1 with TRBJ2-3, with D perhaps matching TRBD2 (5 bases). The CDR3 totals 14 residues. Germline V gene sequence: CDR1 SGHRS, CDR2 YFSETQ. Trimming pared 1 base from V and 6 bases from J, leaving 12 bases between. The CDR3 loop reads CASSLWGGGDTQYF. CDR3 sequence (DNA): TGCGCCAGCAGCTTGTGGGGTGGCGGGGATACGCAGTATTTT.

The gene calls are TRBV19 and TRBJ1-5; 8 bases are a match to TRBD1. CDR1 is LNHDA and CDR2 is SQIVND in the germline V gene (reference sequence). This CDR3 comprises 12 residues. The junction had 5 bases not matched to a gene; V was cut back by 9 bases and J by 7 bases. As DNA, the CDR3 is TGTGCCAGCACGCGGGACAGGCAGCCCCAGCATTTT. This encodes CASTRDRQPQHF.

The chain couples TRBV30 to TRBJ2-2; TRBD2 matches at 16 bases. Germline CDR1 GTSNPN, CDR2 SVGIG (reference sequence). Germline trimming cut 5 bases from V and 4 bases from J; bases unmatched to any gene: 7. The CDR3 covers 17 residues. CDR3 sequence: CAWEVGLAGGSTGELFF. CDR3 sequence (DNA): TGTGCCTGGGAAGTGGGACTAGCGGGGGGGAGCACCGGGGAGCTGTTTTTT.

This clone was counted only a few times. The chain recombines TRBV11-2 with TRBJ1-1; D call uncertain. The length of the CDR3 is 14 residues. Germline V gene data show CDR1 as SGHAT and CDR2 as FQNNGV. Trimming took 8 bases from V and 3 from J, leaving 16 bases between them. CDR3: CASLLPAPHTEAFF. CDR3 bases: TGTGCCAGCCTACTACCAGCGCCGCACACTGAAGCTTTCTTT.

The table lists this clone with a count of one. V and J are TRBV12-3 or TRBV12-4 and TRBJ2-7; TRBD1 is a possible D gene (6 bases). The length of the CDR3 is 12 residues. V gave up 6 bases and J gave up 5 bases, with 11 bases separating them. The CDR3 is CASRYTGNEQYF. Written as DNA, the CDR3 is TGTGCCAGCAGGTATACAGGGAACGAGCAGTACTTC.

A single count supports this clone. This rearrangement joins TRBV7-9 to TRBJ2-1; 10 bases fit TRBD2. The CDR3 contains 16 residues. Losses at the gene ends were 5 bases for V and 2 bases for J; bases not matched to a gene: 6. Germline V gene sequence: CDR1 SEHNR, CDR2 FQNEAQ (reference sequence). The CDR3 sequence: CASSPRGLAAYNEQFF. Here the CDR3 DNA reads TGTGCCAGCAGCCCGAGAGGACTAGCGGCCTACAATGAGCAGTTCTTC.

The rearrangement uses TRBV7-6 and TRBJ1-5; D is possibly TRBD1 (5 bases). The CDR3 covers 13 residues. Between the trimmed V and J ends, which lost 6 bases and 2 bases, there was a span of 8 bases. CDR1 and CDR2 (germline): SGHVS, FNYEAQ. CDR3 amino acids: CASSWGGNQPQHF. CDR3 bases: TGTGCCAGCAGTTGGGGGGGCAATCAGCCCCAGCATTTT.

CDR3 in DNA: TGTGCCAGCAGCTTTCAGGGGCTAACAGACAATGAGCAGTTCTTC. It encodes CASSFQGLTDNEQFF. This chain links TRBV11-1 with TRBJ2-1, with a weak D call TRBD1 (6 bases). The CDR3 length is 15 residues. Germline CDR1 reads SGHAT; CDR2 reads FQDESV (reference sequence). Trimming removed 3 bases at V and 5 bases at J, with 14 bases between.

The chain recombines TRBV29-1 with TRBJ2-1, with D perhaps TRBD2 (5 bases). This CDR3 spans 14 amino acids. V lost 2 bases and J lost 0, with 8 bases in between. Germline CDR1 is SQVTM and CDR2 is ANQGSEA. The CDR3 loop reads CSVETGSSYNEQFF. The CDR3 DNA reads as TGCAGCGTTGAAACGGGGAGCTCCTACAATGAGCAGTTCTTC.

This clone has just a few counts. V usage is TRBV5-4 and J usage is TRBJ2-7; possible D gene TRBD1, 6 bases. This CDR3 has 14 amino acids. The V end lost 2 bases, the J end lost 0 bases, and 9 bases lay between the germline ends. Per germline, CDR1 SGHNT and CDR2 YYREEE (reference sequence). CDR3 nucleotide sequence: TGTGCCAGCAGCTTAGACAGGAACTCCTACGAGCAGTACTTC. Translated, it gives CASSLDRNSYEQYF.

J is TRBJ1-2 and V is TRBV13; D is unresolved. V lost 3 bases, J lost 0 bases, and 2 bases lay in between. The germline V gene has CDR1 PRHDT and CDR2 FYEKMQ (reference sequence). The CDR3 runs to 12 residues. CDR3 DNA sequence: TGTGCCAGCAGCTTCACTAACTATGGCTACACCTTC. It codes for CASSFTNYGYTF.

The V call is TRBV18, the J call TRBJ1-4, with D perhaps matching TRBD1 (6 bases). Per the germline V gene, CDR1 is KGHSH and CDR2 is LQKENI. The CDR3 has 14 residues. The V end lost 4 bases, the J end lost 4 bases, and 10 bases lay between the germline ends. CDR3 protein: CASSQGQNNEKLFF. The CDR3 DNA sequence: TGTGCCAGCTCACAGGGACAAAATAATGAAAAACTGTTTTTT.

The chain uses TRBV4-1 and TRBJ2-7, with TRBD2 identical over 7 bases. V gave up 3 bases and J gave up 2 bases; unmatched junction bases: 7. Germline V gene lookup returns CDR1 MGHRA and CDR2 YSYEKL. CDR3 length: 15 amino acids. CDR3 protein: CASSQPTGTTYEQYF. DNA of the CDR3: TGCGCCAGCAGCCAGCCCACCGGGACTACCTACGAGCAGTACTTC.

This chain joins TRBV5-4 and TRBJ1-2; 10 nucleotides line up with TRBD1. Germline CDR1 and CDR2: SGHNT and YYREEE (reference sequence). CDR3 length equals 15 residues. J lost 8 bases, V lost 6 bases, and 13 bases had no gene match. The CDR3 region has the DNA TGTGCCAGCACCAGAAAACCCGGGACAGGGGAAGGCTACACCTTC. Translation: CASTRKPGTGEGYTF.

This clone was seen a handful of times. The V gene is TRBV12-3 or TRBV12-4, the J gene TRBJ1-6; D not resolved. V dropped 5 bases and J dropped 4 bases, with 6 bases sitting between them. There are 13 residues in the CDR3. The CDR3 nucleotides read TGTGCCAGCAGTCCCGGTTATAATTCACCCCTCCACTTT. This gives the protein CASSPGYNSPLHF.

CDR3 protein: CAWILRGYSGGEQFF. The CDR3 coding sequence is TGTGCCTGGATTCTCCGGGGATATAGCGGCGGTGAGCAGTTCTTC. The V gene is TRBV30, the J gene TRBJ2-1, with TRBD2 as a possible D gene (6 bases). This CDR3 has 15 amino acids. Trimming pared 4 bases from V and 9 bases from J, leaving 22 bases between. Germline loops: CDR1 GTSNPN, CDR2 SVGIG (reference sequence).

This sequence joins TRBV5-1 and TRBJ1-2, with TRBD1 matching over 7 bases. This CDR3 region has 15 residues. Per the germline V gene, CDR1 is SGHRS and CDR2 is YFSETQ. V dropped 3 bases and J dropped 3; count of bases not matched to a gene: 8. CDR3 in DNA: TGCGCCAGCAGCTCCGGGACAGCTACTTACTATGGCTACACCTTC. This codes for CASSSGTATYYGYTF.

The chain combines TRBV19 with TRBJ2-1, with 8 bases aligning to TRBD2. V lost 6 bases, J lost 6 bases, and 10 bases stayed unmatched. The CDR3 sequence is 15 residues long. Looked up from germline, CDR1 is LNHDA and CDR2 is SQIVND (reference sequence). CDR3 loop: CASSQEGLEFNEQFF. As DNA, the CDR3 is TGTGCCAGTAGCCAGGAGGGACTAGAGTTCAATGAGCAGTTCTTC.

The chain combines TRBV9 with TRBJ2-6, with D perhaps matching TRBD2 (6 bases). Germline V CDR1 and CDR2: SGDLS, YYNGEE. The CDR3 extends over 21 amino acids. V was shortened by 0 bases and J by 2 bases, with 24 bases between the two germline ends. CDR3 protein: CASSVVHYWAGLNAGANVLTF. CDR3 bases: TGTGCCAGCAGCGTAGTGCACTACTGGGCGGGACTTAATGCTGGGGCCAACGTCCTGACTTTC.

The CDR3 DNA sequence: TGTGCCAGCAGCCCGGGGTTAGTCGAGGAGACCCAGTACTTC. Translating gives CASSPGLVEETQYF. The chain combines TRBV13 with TRBJ2-5, with TRBD2 as a possible D gene (5 bases). The CDR3 consists of 14 residues. In germline, CDR1 is PRHDT, CDR2 FYEKMQ (reference sequence). Trimming removed 5 bases from V and 5 bases from J, with 15 bases in between.

This chain uses TRBV2 with TRBJ1-6; tentative D call: TRBD1 (5 bases). Germline V gene sequence: CDR1 SNHLY, CDR2 FYNNEI. Trimming cost V 8 bases and J 5 bases, with 7 bases left between them. This CDR3 region has 12 residues. For the CDR3, the DNA is TGTGCCAGCCTCAGGGATAATTCACCCCTCCACTTT. Translated, it gives CASLRDNSPLHF. The full variable domain, its missing parts supplied by reference TRBV2 and TRBJ1-6, is EPEVTQTPSHQVTQMGQEVILRCVPISNHLYFYWYRQILGQKVEFLVSFYNNEISEKSEIFDDQFSVERPDGSNFTLKIRSTKLEDSAMYFCASLRDNSPLHFGNGTRLTVT.

The CDR3 DNA reads TGTGCCAGCAGCTTAGGTACGCACAGAGAAATTCGGGAGCAGTACTTC. Translated, it gives CASSLGTHREIREQYF. The gene calls are TRBV11-1 and TRBJ2-7; D remains ambiguous. The CDR3 sequence is 16 residues long. From germline, CDR1 is SGHAT and CDR2 FQDESV (reference sequence). With 1 base removed from V and 7 bases from J, the gap between germline ends came to 20 bases.

The chain uses TRBV6-5 and TRBJ1-2; TRBD1 might be the D (5 bases). This CDR3 region has 12 residues. Between the trimmed V and J ends, which lost 8 bases and 4 bases, there was a span of 11 bases. Germline-derived CDR1 and CDR2 are MNHEY and SVGAGI. Here the CDR3 DNA reads TGTGCCAGCGGAGGGGCATCCTATGGCTACACCTTC. Residues: CASGGASYGYTF.

The rearrangement links TRBV6-1 to TRBJ2-2; D is possibly TRBD1 (6 bases). The CDR3 runs 18 residues. Deletions cut 2 bases from V and 5 bases from J, with 21 bases between. Germline V gene sequence: CDR1 MNHNS, CDR2 SASEGT. CDR3 sequence reads: CASSETGTRRRGTGELFF. In nucleotides, the CDR3 is TGTGCCAGCAGTGAAACCGGGACCCGAAGAAGGGGGACCGGGGAGCTGTTTTTT.

The CDR3 DNA sequence: TGTGCCAGCAGCCCTCAGCGGGAAGGGGACAAAAACATTCAGTACTTC. This gives the protein CASSPQREGDKNIQYF. The chain joins TRBV5-6 to TRBJ2-4, with 7 bases aligning to TRBD2. CDR3 size: 16 residues. Germline-derived CDR1 and CDR2 are SGHDT and YYEEEE. Germline trimming cut 4 bases from V and 3 bases from J; bases unmatched to any gene: 10.

This clone was recorded a few times. This rearrangement joins TRBV19 to TRBJ2-5; D might be TRBD2 (5 bases). Germline CDR1 reads LNHDA; CDR2 reads SQIVND (reference sequence). This CDR3 is 11 amino acids long. V was trimmed by 7 bases and J by 4 bases, leaving 7 bases between them. The CDR3 nucleotides are TGTGCCAGTAATGCGGGAGAGACCCAGTACTTC. This encodes CASNAGETQYF. The whole variable domain, remainder taken from reference TRBV19 and TRBJ2-5, is DGGITQSPKYLFRKEGQNVTLSCEQNLNHDAMYWYRQDPGQGLRLIYYSQIVNDFQKGDIAEGYSVSREKKESFPLTVTSAQKNPTAFYLCASNAGETQYFGPGTRLLVL.